The rows below give T cell receptor beta chains drawn from one sample of a study of T cells in Graves' hyperthyroidism and ophthalmopathy. TCRdb redid the calling of the multiplex PCR reads with MiXCR, one entry per CDR3 protein. The sample consists of over 350,000 distinct CDR3 sequences, under 15% of them appearing once. Material for sequencing was blood. Receptors originate from a man younger than 35 with Graves' ophthalmopathy. Both conserved end residues are part of each CDR3. D genes are given only for firm matches. Rows give clone size only sometimes, using once, few, many, or a class for an expanded clone.

many	NA	TRBJ2-5	TRBV6-5	CASSYSEGQTQYF	TGTGCCAGCAGTTACTCGGAGGGTCAGACCCAGTACTTC
NA	TRBD2	TRBJ2-1	TRBV20-1	CSARPSSGGFMDEQFF	TGCAGTGCTAGACCGAGTAGCGGGGGGTTTATGGATGAGCAGTTCTTC
many	NA	TRBJ2-5	TRBV2	CASSEAGGGADQETQYF	TGTGCCAGCAGTGAAGCGGGCGGCGGGGCGGACCAAGAGACCCAGTACTTC
few	TRBD2	TRBJ2-1	TRBV9	CASSPRKIGLAGYNEQFF	TGTGCCAGCAGCCCCCGAAAGATTGGACTAGCGGGCTACAATGAGCAGTTCTTC
many	NA	TRBJ1-5	TRBV12-3/TRBV12-4	CASSEGLGQPQHF	TGTGCCAGCAGTGAGGGTTTGGGTCAGCCCCAGCATTTT
NA	NA	TRBJ2-7	TRBV6-5	CASSYSSRNEQYF	TGTGCCAGCAGTTACTCTAGCAGGAACGAGCAGTACTTC
many	NA	TRBJ1-1	TRBV15	CATSERQHTEAFF	TGTGCCACCAGCGAAAGACAGCACACTGAAGCTTTCTTT
NA	NA	TRBJ2-3	TRBV30	CAWGTFGGDTQYF	TGTGCCTGGGGGACTTTTGGGGGGGATACGCAGTATTTT
many	NA	TRBJ2-3	TRBV20-1	CSARDQGTDTQYF	TGCAGTGCTAGAGATCAGGGCACAGATACGCAGTATTTT
many	NA	TRBJ1-2	TRBV5-1	CASRKGQVNNYGYTF	TGCGCCAGCAGAAAGGGACAAGTTAATAACTATGGCTACACCTTC
many	NA	TRBJ1-5	TRBV12-3/TRBV12-4	CATGRGDGQPQHF	TGTGCCACCGGGAGGGGGGACGGTCAGCCCCAGCATTTT
many	NA	TRBJ1-5	TRBV20-1	CSASRGGQPQHF	TGCAGTGCTTCAAGGGGGGGTCAGCCCCAGCATTTT
many	NA	TRBJ1-3	TRBV11-2	CASSQRAARNTIYF	TGTGCCAGCAGCCAAAGGGCGGCTAGAAACACCATATATTTT
many	TRBD1	TRBJ1-6	TRBV7-2	CASSRQGRNSPLHF	TGTGCCAGCAGCCGACAGGGCCGTAATTCACCCCTCCACTTT
few	TRBD2	TRBJ2-1	TRBV12-3/TRBV12-4	CASKASGIYNEQFF	TGTGCCAGCAAAGCTAGCGGGATCTACAATGAGCAGTTCTTC
many	TRBD2	TRBJ2-7	TRBV15	CATSRERAGEAYEQYF	TGTGCCACCAGCAGAGAAAGGGCGGGGGAGGCCTACGAGCAGTACTTC
few	NA	TRBJ1-2	TRBV6-1	CASSPGTSHGYTF	TGTGCCAGCAGTCCCGGGACTTCCCATGGCTACACCTTC
few	NA	TRBJ1-1	TRBV5-6	CASSLQINTEAFF	TGTGCCAGCAGCTTACAGATAAACACTGAAGCTTTCTTT
NA	NA	TRBJ2-7	TRBV2	CASSEHPALYEQYF	TGTGCCAGCAGTGAACATCCAGCCCTTTACGAGCAGTACTTC
many	NA	TRBJ1-1	TRBV13	CASSRGEEAEAFF	TGTGCCAGCAGCCGGGGAGAGGAGGCTGAAGCTTTCTTT
many	TRBD1	TRBJ1-1	TRBV7-9	CASSPTTGSSEAFF	TGTGCCAGCAGCCCAACGACAGGGTCTTCTGAAGCTTTCTTT
many	NA	TRBJ2-3	TRBV6-1	CTSSYRASTDTQYF	TGTACCAGCAGTTACAGGGCTAGCACAGATACGCAGTATTTT
many	NA	TRBJ2-7	TRBV4-2	CASSPGGSAYEQYF	TGTGCCAGCAGCCCCGGGGGCTCAGCCTACGAGCAGTACTTC
few	NA	TRBJ2-1	TRBV9	CASSVESPGDEQFF	TGTGCCAGCAGCGTAGAATCTCCTGGGGATGAGCAGTTCTTC
many	NA	TRBJ2-1	TRBV7-9	CASSHPPFHTYNEQFF	TGTGCCAGCAGCCATCCACCGTTTCACACATACAATGAGCAGTTCTTC
many	NA	TRBJ1-2	TRBV19	CASRIPSTGNYGYTF	TGTGCCAGTAGGATACCCTCAACGGGAAACTATGGCTACACCTTC
many	NA	TRBJ2-1	TRBV6-5	CASSYSGNEQFF	TGTGCCAGCAGTTACTCTGGCAATGAGCAGTTCTTC
many	NA	TRBJ2-3	TRBV27	CASSSTNPGGNTDTQYF	TGTGCCAGCAGTTCCACTAATCCAGGGGGGAACACAGATACGCAGTATTTT
many	NA	TRBJ1-6	TRBV20-1	CSAEPQQGRFNSPLHF	TGCAGTGCTGAACCGCAACAAGGCAGGTTTAATTCACCCCTCCACTTT
many	NA	TRBJ2-1	TRBV6-1	CASSPGYNEQFF	TGTGCCAGCAGTCCCGGTTACAATGAGCAGTTCTTC
NA	TRBD1	TRBJ1-4	TRBV9	CAGSVGRDRALVGEKLFF	TGTGCCGGCAGCGTAGGGCGGGACAGGGCCCTAGTAGGTGAAAAACTGTTTTTT
many	NA	TRBJ1-1	TRBV9	CASSISGQNTEAFF	TGTGCCAGCAGCATTAGCGGACAGAACACTGAAGCTTTCTTT
NA	TRBD2	TRBJ2-7	TRBV7-2	CASSASGAPNYEQYF	TGTGCCAGCAGCGCTAGCGGGGCTCCCAATTACGAGCAGTACTTC
many	NA	TRBJ2-7	TRBV7-2	CASSLVDGMGDYEQYF	TGTGCCAGCAGCTTAGTAGACGGGATGGGAGACTACGAGCAGTACTTC
NA	TRBD2	TRBJ2-5	TRBV20-1	CSARDHLAGETQYF	TGCAGTGCTAGAGACCACCTAGCGGGAGAGACCCAGTACTTC
few	NA	TRBJ2-5	TRBV20-1	CSASLPGETQYF	TGCAGTGCTAGTCTCCCAGGAGAGACCCAGTACTTC